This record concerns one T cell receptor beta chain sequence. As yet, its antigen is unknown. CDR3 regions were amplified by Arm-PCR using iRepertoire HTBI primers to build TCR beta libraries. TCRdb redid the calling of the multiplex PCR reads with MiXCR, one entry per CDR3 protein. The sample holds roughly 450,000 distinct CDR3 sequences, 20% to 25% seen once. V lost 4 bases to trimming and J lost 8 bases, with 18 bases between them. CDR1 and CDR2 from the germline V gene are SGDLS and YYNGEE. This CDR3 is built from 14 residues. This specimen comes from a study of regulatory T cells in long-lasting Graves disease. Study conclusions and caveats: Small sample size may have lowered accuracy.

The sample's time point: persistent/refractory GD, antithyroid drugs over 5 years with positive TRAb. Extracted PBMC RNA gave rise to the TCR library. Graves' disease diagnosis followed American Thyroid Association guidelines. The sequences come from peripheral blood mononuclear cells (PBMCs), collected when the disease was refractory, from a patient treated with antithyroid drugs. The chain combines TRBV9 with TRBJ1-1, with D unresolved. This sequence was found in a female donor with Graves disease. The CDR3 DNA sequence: TGTGCCAGCAGCCAAGAGTACGGTGTTCCGGAAGCTTTCTTT. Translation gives CASSQEYGVPEAFF.